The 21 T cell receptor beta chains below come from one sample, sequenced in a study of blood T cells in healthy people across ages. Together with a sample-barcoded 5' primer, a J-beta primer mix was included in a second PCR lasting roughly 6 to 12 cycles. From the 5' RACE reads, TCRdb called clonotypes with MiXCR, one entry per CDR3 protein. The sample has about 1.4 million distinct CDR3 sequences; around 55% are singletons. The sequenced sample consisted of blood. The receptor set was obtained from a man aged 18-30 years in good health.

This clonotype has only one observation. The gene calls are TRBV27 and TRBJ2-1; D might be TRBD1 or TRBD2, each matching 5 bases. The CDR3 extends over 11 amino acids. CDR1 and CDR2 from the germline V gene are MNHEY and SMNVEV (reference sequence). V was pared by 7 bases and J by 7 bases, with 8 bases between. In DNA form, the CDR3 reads TGTGCCAGCAAATGGGGGAATGAGCAGTTCTTC. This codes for CASKWGNEQFF.

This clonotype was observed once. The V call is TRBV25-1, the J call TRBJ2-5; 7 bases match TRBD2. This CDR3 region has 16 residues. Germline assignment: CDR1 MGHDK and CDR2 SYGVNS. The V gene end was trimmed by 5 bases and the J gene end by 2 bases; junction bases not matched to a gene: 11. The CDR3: CASSSLSGTLQETQYF. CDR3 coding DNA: TGTGCCAGCAGTTCCCTCAGCGGGACGTTACAAGAGACCCAGTACTTC.

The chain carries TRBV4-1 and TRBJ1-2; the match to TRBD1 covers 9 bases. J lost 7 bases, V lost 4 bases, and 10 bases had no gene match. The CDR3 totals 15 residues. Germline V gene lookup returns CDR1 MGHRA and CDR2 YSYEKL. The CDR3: CASSPWTGDGCGYTF. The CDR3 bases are TGCGCCAGCAGCCCGTGGACAGGGGATGGATGTGGCTACACCTTC.

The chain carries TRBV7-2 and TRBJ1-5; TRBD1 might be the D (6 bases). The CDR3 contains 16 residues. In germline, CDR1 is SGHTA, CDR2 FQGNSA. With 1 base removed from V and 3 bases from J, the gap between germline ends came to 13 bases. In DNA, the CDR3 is TGTGCCAGCAGCTTAGACAGGGCCCCCTCCAATCAGCCCCAGCATTTT. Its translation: CASSLDRAPSNQPQHF.

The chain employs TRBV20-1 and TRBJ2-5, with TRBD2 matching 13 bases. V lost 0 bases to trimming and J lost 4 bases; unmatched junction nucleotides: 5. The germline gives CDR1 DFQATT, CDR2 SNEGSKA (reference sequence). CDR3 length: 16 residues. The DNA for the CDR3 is TGCAGTGCTAGAGACCTACTAGCGGGGGGGCGAGAGACCCAGTACTTC. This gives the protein CSARDLLAGGRETQYF.

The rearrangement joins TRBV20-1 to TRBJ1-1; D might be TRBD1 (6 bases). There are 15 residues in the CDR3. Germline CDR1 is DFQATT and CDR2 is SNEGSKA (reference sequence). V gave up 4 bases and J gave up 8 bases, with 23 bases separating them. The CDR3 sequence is CSAIRGAIVPAEAFF. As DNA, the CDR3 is TGCAGTGCTATTCGGGGGGCGATAGTTCCCGCCGAAGCTTTCTTT.

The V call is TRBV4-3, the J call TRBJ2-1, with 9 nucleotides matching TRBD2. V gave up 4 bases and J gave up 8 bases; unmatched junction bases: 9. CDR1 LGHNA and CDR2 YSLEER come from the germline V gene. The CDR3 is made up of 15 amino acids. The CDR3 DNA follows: TGCGCCAGCAGCCGAGGGACTAGCCGGAACCATGAGCAGTTCTTC. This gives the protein CASSRGTSRNHEQFF.

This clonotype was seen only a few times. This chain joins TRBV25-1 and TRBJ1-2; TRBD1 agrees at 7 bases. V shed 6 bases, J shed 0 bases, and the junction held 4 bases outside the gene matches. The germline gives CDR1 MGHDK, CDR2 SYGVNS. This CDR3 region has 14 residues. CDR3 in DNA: TGTGCCAGCAGCGAAACAGGGGCTAACTATGGCTACACCTTC. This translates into CASSETGANYGYTF.

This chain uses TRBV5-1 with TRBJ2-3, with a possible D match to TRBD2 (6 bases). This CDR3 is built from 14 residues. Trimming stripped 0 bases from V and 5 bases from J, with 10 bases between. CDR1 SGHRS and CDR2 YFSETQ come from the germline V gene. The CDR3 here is CASSLGDFIDTQYF. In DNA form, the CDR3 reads TGCGCCAGCAGCTTGGGGGACTTCATAGATACGCAGTATTTT.

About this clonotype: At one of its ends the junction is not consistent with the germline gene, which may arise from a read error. CDR3 protein: CASSQEIGASYEQYF. CDR3 nucleotides: TGCGCCAGCAGCCAAGAAATTGGGGCCTCCTACGAGCAGTACTTC. This chain joins TRBV14 and TRBJ2-7, with D tentatively TRBD1 (5 bases). In germline, CDR1 is SGHDN, CDR2 FVKESK. This CDR3 comprises 15 residues.

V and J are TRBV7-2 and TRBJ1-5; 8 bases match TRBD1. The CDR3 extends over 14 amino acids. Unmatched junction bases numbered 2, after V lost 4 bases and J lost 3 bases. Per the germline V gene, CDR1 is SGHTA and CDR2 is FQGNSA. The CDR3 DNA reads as TGTGCCAGCAGCTCGACAGGGGACAATCAGCCCCAGCATTTT. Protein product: CASSSTGDNQPQHF. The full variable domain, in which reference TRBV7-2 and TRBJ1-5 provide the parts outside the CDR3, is GAGVSQSPSNKVTEKGKDVELRCDPISGHTALYWYRQSLGQGLEFLIYFQGNSAPDKSGLPSDRFSAERTGGSVSTLTIQRTQQEDSAVYLCASSSTGDNQPQHFGDGTRLSIL.

The CDR3 DNA follows: TGTGCCAGCACCCAAATGTCCAGTGTCTTGTCAGAGACCCAGTACTTC. It encodes CASTQMSSVLSETQYF. V gene TRBV6-1 combines with J gene TRBJ2-7; no reliable D call. The end of the DNA is better explained by TRBJ2-5, so the J call may be wrong. CDR3 length: 16 residues. Germline V lookup: CDR1 MNHNS, CDR2 SASEGT.

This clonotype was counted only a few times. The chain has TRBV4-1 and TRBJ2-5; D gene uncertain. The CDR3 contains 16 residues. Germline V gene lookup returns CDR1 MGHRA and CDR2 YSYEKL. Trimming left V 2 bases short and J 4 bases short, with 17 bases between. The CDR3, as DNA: TGCGCCAGCAGCCAAACGATCGTGGGGATTTCAGAGACCCAGTACTTC. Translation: CASSQTIVGISETQYF.

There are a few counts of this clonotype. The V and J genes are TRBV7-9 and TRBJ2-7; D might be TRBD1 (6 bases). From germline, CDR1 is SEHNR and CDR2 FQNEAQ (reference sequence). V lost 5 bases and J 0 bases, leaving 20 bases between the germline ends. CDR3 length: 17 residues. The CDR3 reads CASSLWGQGRSSYEQYF. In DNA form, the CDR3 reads TGTGCCAGCAGCCTATGGGGGCAGGGTCGTTCCTCCTACGAGCAGTACTTC.

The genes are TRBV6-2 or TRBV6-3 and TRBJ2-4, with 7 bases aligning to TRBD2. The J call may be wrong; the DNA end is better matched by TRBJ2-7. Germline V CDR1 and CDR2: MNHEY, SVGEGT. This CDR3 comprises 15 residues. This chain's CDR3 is CASRPPQTSTYEQYF. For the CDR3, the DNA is TGTGCCAGCAGGCCACCTCAGACTAGCACCTACGAGCAGTACTTC.

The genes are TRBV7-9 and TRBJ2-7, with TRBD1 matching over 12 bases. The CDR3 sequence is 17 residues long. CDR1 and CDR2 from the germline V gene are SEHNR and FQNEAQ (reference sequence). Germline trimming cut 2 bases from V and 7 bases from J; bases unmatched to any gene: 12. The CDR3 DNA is TGTGCCAGCAGCTTAATGGGCGGGACAGGGGGCATCAATGAGCAGTACTTC. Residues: CASSLMGGTGGINEQYF.

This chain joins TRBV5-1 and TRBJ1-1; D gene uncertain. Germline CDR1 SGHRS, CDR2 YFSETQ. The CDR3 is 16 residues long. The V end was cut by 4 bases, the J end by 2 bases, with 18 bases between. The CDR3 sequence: CASSPYKGRDNTEAFF. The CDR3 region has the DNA TGCGCCAGCAGCCCATACAAAGGACGGGATAACACTGAAGCTTTCTTT.

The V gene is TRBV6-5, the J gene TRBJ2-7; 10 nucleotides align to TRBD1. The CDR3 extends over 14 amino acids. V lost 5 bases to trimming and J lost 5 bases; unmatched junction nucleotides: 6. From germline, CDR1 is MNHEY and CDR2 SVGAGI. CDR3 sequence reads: CASSRQGASNEQYF. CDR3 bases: TGTGCCAGCAGTAGACAGGGGGCGTCGAACGAGCAGTACTTC.

In DNA form, the CDR3 reads TGTGCCAGCAGTGACCCAGGGGTCCGGTTCTTC. Its protein is CASSDPGVRFF. The rearrangement uses TRBV6-1 and TRBJ2-1, with D tentatively TRBD1 (6 bases). The CDR3 length is 11 residues. Trimming pared 3 bases from V and 15 bases from J, leaving 12 bases between. In germline, CDR1 is MNHNS, CDR2 SASEGT.

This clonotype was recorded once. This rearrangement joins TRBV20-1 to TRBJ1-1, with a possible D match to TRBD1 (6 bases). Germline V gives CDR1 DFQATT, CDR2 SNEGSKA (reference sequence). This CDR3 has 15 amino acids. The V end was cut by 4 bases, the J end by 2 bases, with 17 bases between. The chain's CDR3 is CSATPAGRGNTEAFF. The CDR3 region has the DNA TGCAGTGCTACCCCCGCTGGCAGGGGCAACACTGAAGCTTTCTTT.

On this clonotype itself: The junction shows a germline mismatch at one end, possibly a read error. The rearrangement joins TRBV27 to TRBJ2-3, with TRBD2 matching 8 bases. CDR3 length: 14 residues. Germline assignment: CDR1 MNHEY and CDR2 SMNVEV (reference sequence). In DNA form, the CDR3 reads TGTGCCAGCCGTTTCGGGGGGGCCCCAGATACGCAGTATTTT. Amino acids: CASRFGGAPDTQYF.